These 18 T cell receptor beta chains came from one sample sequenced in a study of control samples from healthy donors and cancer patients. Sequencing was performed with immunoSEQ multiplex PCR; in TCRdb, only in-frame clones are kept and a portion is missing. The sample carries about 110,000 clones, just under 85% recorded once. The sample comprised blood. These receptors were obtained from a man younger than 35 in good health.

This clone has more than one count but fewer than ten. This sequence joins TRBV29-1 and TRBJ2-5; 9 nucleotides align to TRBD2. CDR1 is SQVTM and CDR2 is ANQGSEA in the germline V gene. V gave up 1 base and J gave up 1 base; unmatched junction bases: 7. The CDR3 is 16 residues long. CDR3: CSVEGLAGVRQETQYF. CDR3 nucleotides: TGCAGCGTTGAAGGTTTAGCGGGGGTGCGCCAAGAGACCCAGTACTTC.

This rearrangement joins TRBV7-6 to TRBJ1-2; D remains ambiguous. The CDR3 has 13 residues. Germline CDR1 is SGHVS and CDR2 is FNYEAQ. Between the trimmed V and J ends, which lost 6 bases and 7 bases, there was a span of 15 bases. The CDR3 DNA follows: TGTGCCAGCAGTCTAGAGGGTATCGCTGGCTACACCTTC. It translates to CASSLEGIAGYTF.

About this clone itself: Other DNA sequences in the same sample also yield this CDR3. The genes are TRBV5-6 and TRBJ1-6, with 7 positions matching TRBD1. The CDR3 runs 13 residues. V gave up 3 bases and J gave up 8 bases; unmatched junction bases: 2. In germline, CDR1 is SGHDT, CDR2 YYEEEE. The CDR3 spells CASSSTGDSPLHF. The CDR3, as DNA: TGTGCCAGCAGCTCTACAGGGGATTCACCCCTCCACTTT.

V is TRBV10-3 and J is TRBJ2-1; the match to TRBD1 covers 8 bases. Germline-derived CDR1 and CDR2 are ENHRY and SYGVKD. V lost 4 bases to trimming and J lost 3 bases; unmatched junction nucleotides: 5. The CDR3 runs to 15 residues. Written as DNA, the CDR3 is TGTGCCATCAGTGGTCAGGGGGCAGACTACAATGAGCAGTTCTTC. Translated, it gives CAISGQGADYNEQFF.

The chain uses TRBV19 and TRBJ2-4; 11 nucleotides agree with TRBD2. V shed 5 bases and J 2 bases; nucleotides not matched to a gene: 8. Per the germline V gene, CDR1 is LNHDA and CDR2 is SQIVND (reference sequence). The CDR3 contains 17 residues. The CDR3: CASSVSGLADPKNIQYF. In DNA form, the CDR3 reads TGTGCCAGTAGTGTTTCGGGACTAGCGGACCCCAAAAACATTCAGTACTTC.

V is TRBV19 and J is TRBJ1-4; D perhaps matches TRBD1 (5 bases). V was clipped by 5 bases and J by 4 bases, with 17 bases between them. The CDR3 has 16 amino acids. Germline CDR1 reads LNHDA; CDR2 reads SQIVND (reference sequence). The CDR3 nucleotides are TGTGCCAGTAGTCCCTCGCAGGGTACACGTAATGAAAAACTGTTTTTT. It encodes CASSPSQGTRNEKLFF. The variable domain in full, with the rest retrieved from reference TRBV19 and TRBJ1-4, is DGGITQSPKYLFRKEGQNVTLSCEQNLNHDAMYWYRQDPGQGLRLIYYSQIVNDFQKGDIAEGYSVSREKKESFPLTVTSAQKNPTAFYLCASSPSQGTRNEKLFFGSGTQLSVL.

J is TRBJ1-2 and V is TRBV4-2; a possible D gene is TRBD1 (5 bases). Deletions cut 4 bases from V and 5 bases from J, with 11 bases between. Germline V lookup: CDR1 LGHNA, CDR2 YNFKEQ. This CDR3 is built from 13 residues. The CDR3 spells CASSLQEGYGYTF. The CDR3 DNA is TGTGCCAGCAGCCTACAGGAGGGGTATGGCTACACCTTC.

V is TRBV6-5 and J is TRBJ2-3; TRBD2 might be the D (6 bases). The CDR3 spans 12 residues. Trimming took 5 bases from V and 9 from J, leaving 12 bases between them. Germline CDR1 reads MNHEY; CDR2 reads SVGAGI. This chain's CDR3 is CASSPGGATQYF. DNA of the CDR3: TGTGCCAGCAGTCCTGGCGGGGCGACGCAGTATTTT.

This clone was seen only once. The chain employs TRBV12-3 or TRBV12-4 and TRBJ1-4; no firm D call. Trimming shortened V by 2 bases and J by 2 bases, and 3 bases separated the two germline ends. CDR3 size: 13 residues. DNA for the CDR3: TGTGCCAGCAGTTTAAAGACTAATGAAAAACTGTTTTTT. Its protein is CASSLKTNEKLFF.

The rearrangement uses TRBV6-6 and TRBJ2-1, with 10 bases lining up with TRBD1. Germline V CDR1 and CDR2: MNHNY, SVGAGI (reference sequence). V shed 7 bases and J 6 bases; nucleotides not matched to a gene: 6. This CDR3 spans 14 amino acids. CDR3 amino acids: CASIRDRGSNEQFF. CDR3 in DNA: TGTGCCAGCATCCGGGACAGGGGAAGCAATGAGCAGTTCTTC.

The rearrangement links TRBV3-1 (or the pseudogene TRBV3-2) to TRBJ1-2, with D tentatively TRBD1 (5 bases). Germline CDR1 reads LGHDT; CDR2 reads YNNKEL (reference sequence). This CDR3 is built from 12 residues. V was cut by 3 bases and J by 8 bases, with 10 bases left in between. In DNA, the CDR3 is TGTGCCAGCAGCCAGGTAACAGGCGGCTACACCTTC. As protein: CASSQVTGGYTF.

The DNA of the CDR3 is TGTGCCAGCAGTGACCCTGACACTGAAGCTTTCTTT. It specifies CASSDPDTEAFF. The chain links TRBV2 to TRBJ1-1, with D unresolved. The CDR3 extends over 12 amino acids. V dropped 3 bases and J dropped 3 bases, with 5 bases sitting between them. The germline V gene encodes CDR1 SNHLY and CDR2 FYNNEI.

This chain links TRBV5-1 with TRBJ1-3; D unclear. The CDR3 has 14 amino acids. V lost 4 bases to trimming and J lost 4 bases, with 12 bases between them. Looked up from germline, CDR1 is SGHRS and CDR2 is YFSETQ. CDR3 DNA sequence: TGCGCCAGCAGCCCGTTTATGGGGGGAAACACCATATATTTT. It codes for CASSPFMGGNTIYF.

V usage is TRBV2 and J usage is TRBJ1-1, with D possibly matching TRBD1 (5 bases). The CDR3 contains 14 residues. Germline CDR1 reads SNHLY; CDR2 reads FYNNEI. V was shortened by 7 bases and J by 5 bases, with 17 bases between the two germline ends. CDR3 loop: CASTITYGGTEAFF. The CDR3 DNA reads TGTGCCAGCACTATTACCTACGGGGGTACTGAAGCTTTCTTT.

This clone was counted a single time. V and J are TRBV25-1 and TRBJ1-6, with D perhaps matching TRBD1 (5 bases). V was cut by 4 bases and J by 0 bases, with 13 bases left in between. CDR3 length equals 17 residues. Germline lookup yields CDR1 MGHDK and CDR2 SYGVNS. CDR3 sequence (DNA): TGTGCCAGCAGTGGAGCCGGGGGACGCTCCTATAATTCACCCCTCCACTTT. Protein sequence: CASSGAGGRSYNSPLHF. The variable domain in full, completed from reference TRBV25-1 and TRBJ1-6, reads EADIYQTPRYLVIGTGKKITLECSQTMGHDKMYWYQQDPGMELHLIHYSYGVNSTEKGDLSSESTVSRIRTEHFPLTLESARPSHTSQYLCASSGAGGRSYNSPLHFGNGTRLTVT.

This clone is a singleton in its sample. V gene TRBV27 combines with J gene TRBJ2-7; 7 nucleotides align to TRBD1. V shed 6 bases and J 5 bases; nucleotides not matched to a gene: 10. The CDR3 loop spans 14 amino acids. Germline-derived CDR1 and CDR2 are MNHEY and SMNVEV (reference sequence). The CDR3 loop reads CASSPILTGNEQYF. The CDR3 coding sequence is TGTGCCAGCAGCCCGATCTTGACAGGGAACGAGCAGTACTTC.

The CDR3 protein is CASSLVVGAGQETQYF. In DNA, the CDR3 is TGTGCCAGCAGCTTAGTGGTCGGGGCGGGGCAAGAGACCCAGTACTTC. V gene TRBV11-2 combines with J gene TRBJ2-5, with TRBD2 as a possible D gene (6 bases). CDR1 is SGHAT, CDR2 FQNNGV, per germline. Trimming removed 1 base at V and 2 bases at J, with 14 bases between. The CDR3 is 16 amino acids.

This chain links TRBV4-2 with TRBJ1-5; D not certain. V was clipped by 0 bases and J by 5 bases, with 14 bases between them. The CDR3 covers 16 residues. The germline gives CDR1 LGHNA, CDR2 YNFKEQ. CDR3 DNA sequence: TGTGCCAGCAGCCAAGATGACGTGACGGCATATCAGCCCCAGCATTTT. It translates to CASSQDDVTAYQPQHF.